The 3 T cell receptor beta chains in this list originate from one sample, sequenced in a study of blood T cell repertoires in COVID-19. Clones were read by immunoSEQ multiplex PCR, and TCRdb kept only the in-frame ones, dropping some. The sample carries more than 130,000 clones, roughly 90% recorded once. The sequencing sample was made of peripheral blood. These receptors all stem from a man in his forties or fifties with active or convalescent COVID-19.

This clone was seen just once. The chain carries TRBV28 and TRBJ1-2, with D hard to call. Germline V gene sequence: CDR1 MDHEN, CDR2 SYDVKM. CDR3 length equals 14 residues. V was pared by 2 bases and J by 2 bases, with 9 bases between. CDR3 loop: CASSLGGVNYGYTF. CDR3 sequence (DNA): TGTGCCAGCAGTTTAGGAGGAGTAAACTATGGCTACACCTTC.

The chain is built from TRBV6-1 and TRBJ2-7, with TRBD2 matching over 12 bases. CDR1 MNHNS and CDR2 SASEGT come from the germline V gene. V dropped 0 bases and J dropped 4; count of bases not matched to a gene: 4. CDR3 size: 16 residues. CDR3 nucleotides: TGTGCCAGCAGTGAAGCGCTACTAGCGGGAGGATACGAGCAGTACTTC. Encoded protein: CASSEALLAGGYEQYF.

This clone was detected once. The rearrangement uses TRBV9 and TRBJ2-1; tentatively, D is TRBD2 (6 bases). V was pared by 3 bases and J by 16 bases, with 14 bases between. In germline, CDR1 is SGDLS, CDR2 YYNGEE. This CDR3 region has 11 residues. CDR3: CASSGAPGLFF. DNA for the CDR3: TGTGCCAGCAGCGGGGCCCCGGGACTTTTCTTC.